This T cell receptor beta chain was observed in a study of T cell repertoires in cytomegalovirus infection. Turning to the study itself: CMV infection together with matching HLA type was indicated by public TCR beta signatures.

V gave up 5 bases and J gave up 2 bases; unmatched junction bases: 3. Per germline, CDR1 SGHTA and CDR2 FQGNSA. The CDR3 has 14 residues. A single record per CDR3 protein comes from TCRdb applying MiXCR to the reads. The table has about 360,000 distinct CDR3 sequences, 15% to 20% seen once. The sample holds many counts of this clonotype. Antigen unknown. Notes on the study in general: CMV carriers with the relevant HLA were identified by cumulative public TCR beta family frequency. Ex vivo, HLA-C-restricted CMV-specific TCR beta clonotypes prevailed over the rest of the response.

The TCR was taken from a human donor in good health (CMV status not recorded). Some clones in this sample may be carry-over from other donors' samples. The sequencing input was PBMCs. V usage is TRBV7-2 and J usage is TRBJ2-7; 10 positions match TRBD2. In DNA form, the CDR3 reads TGTGCCAGCAGCCTTAGCGGGGGGACCTACGAGCAGTACTTC. Protein product: CASSLSGGTYEQYF.